Included here is one TCR beta chain sequence, with context. For the second PCR, which ran for roughly 7 to 11 cycles, a sample-barcoded 5' primer and a J-beta primer mix were used. From the 5' RACE reads, TCRdb called clonotypes with MiXCR, one entry per CDR3 protein. Among around 620,000 distinct CDR3 sequences listed, approximately 27% were seen once. The sample is drawn from a study of blood T cells in healthy people across ages. The CDR3 loop spans 16 amino acids. The J segment lost 1 base and the V segment lost 0 bases, leaving 7 bases of the junction unmatched. Germline V CDR1 and CDR2: DFQATT, SNEGSKA (reference sequence).

This chain connects TRBV20-1 to TRBJ1-1; 8 nucleotides agree with TRBD1. This clonotype was obtained from a woman aged 70-85 years in good health. Sequenced: blood. The CDR3, as DNA: TGCAGTGCTAGAGATAGGCAGGGGGCGTCGAACACTGAAGCTTTCTTT. It codes for CSARDRQGASNTEAFF.